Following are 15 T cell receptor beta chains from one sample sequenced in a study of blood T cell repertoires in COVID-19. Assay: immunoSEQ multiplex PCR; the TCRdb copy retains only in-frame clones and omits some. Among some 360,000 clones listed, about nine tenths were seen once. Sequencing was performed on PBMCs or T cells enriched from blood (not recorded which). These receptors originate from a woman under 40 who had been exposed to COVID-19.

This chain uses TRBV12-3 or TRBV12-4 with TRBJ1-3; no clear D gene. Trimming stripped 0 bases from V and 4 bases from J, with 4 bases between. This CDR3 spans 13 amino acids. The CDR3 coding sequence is TGTGCCAGCAGTTTAGCGCGCGGAAACACCATATATTTT. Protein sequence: CASSLARGNTIYF.

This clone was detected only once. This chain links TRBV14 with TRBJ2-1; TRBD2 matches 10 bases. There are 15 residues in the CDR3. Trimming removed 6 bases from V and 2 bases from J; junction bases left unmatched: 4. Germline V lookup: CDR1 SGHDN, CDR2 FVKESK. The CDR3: CASSSLAGAYNEQFF. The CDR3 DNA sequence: TGTGCCAGCAGTTCCCTAGCGGGGGCCTACAATGAGCAGTTCTTC.

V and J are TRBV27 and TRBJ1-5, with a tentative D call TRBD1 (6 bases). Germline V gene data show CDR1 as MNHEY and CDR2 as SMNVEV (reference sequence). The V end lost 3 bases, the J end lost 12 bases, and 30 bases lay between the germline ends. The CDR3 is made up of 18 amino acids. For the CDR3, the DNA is TGTGCCAGCAGTTTTGATGGGACATACGGAATGAAGCCCTTCTACCAGCATTTT. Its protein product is CASSFDGTYGMKPFYQHF.

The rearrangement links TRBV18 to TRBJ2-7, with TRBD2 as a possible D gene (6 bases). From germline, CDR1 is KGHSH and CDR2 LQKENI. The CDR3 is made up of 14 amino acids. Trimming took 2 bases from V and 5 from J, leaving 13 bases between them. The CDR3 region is CASSPNSRDHEQYF. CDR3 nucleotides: TGTGCCAGCTCACCAAATTCGCGGGACCACGAGCAGTACTTC.

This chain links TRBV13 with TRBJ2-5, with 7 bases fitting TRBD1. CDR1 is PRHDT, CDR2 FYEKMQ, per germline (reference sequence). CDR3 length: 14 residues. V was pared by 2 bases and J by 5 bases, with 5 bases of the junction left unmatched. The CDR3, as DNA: TGTGCCAGCAGCTTACAGACAGGGTACGAGACCCAGTACTTC. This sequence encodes CASSLQTGYETQYF.

CDR3 loop: CASSYSASGDTEAFF. CDR3 bases: TGTGCCAGCAGTTACTCGGCTTCCGGAGACACTGAAGCTTTCTTT. This rearrangement joins TRBV6-5 to TRBJ1-1; D unresolved. Germline assignment: CDR1 MNHEY and CDR2 SVGAGI. The V end was cut by 0 bases, the J end by 3 bases, with 11 bases between. The CDR3 runs to 15 residues.

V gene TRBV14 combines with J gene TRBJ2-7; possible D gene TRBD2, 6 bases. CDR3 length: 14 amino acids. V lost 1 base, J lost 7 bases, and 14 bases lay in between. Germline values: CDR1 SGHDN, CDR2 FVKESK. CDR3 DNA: TGTGCCAGCAGCCAAGGTGGTAGCGGTCGGGAGCAGTACTTC. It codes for CASSQGGSGREQYF.

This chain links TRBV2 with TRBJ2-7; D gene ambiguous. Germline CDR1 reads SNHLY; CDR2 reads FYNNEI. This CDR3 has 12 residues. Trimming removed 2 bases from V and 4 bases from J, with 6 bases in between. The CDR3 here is CASSESSYEQYF. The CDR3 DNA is TGTGCCAGCAGTGAATCCAGTTACGAGCAGTACTTC.

CDR3 DNA: TGTGCCAGCTCGACACCAACTAATGAAAAACTGTTTTTT. Its protein product is CASSTPTNEKLFF. The chain combines TRBV6-5 with TRBJ1-4; no clear D. V gave up 8 bases and J gave up 0 bases, with 7 bases separating them. Germline V CDR1 and CDR2: MNHEY, SVGAGI. CDR3 length: 13 amino acids.

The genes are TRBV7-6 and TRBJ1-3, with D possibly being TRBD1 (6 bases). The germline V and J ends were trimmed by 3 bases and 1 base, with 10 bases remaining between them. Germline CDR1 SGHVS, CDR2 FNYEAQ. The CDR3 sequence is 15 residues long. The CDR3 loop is CASSLGGPSGNTIYF. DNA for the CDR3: TGTGCCAGCAGCTTGGGGGGGCCTTCTGGAAACACCATATATTTT.

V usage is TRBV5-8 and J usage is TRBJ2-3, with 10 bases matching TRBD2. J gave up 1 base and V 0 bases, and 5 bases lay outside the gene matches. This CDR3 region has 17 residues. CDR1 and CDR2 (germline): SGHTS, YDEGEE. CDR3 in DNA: TGTGCCAGCAGCTTGGGGTTAGCGGGAGGCGGCACAGATACGCAGTATTTT. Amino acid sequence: CASSLGLAGGGTDTQYF. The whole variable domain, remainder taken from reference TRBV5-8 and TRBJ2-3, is EAGVTQSPTHLIKTRGQQATLRCSPISGHTSVYWYQQALGLGLQFLLWYDEGEERNRGNFPPRFSGRQFPNYSSELNVNALELEDSALYLCASSLGLAGGGTDTQYFGPGTRLTVL.

CDR3 region: CSVEGYEYRGYEQFF. The CDR3 bases are TGCAGCGTTGAAGGATATGAATACAGGGGCTATGAGCAGTTCTTC. The chain is built from TRBV29-1 and TRBJ2-1; 7 nucleotides align to TRBD1. The germline CDR1 and CDR2 sequences are SQVTM and ANQGSEA. With 1 base clipped from V and 8 bases from J, the junction kept 11 bases outside the gene matches. The CDR3 runs to 15 residues.

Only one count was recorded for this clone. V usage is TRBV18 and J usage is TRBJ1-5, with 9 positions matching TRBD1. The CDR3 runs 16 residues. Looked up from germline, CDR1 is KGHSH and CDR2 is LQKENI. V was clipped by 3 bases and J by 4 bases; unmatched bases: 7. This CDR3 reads CASSPLGQGLNQPQHF. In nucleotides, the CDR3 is TGTGCCAGCTCACCCCTGGGACAGGGCCTAAATCAGCCCCAGCATTTT.

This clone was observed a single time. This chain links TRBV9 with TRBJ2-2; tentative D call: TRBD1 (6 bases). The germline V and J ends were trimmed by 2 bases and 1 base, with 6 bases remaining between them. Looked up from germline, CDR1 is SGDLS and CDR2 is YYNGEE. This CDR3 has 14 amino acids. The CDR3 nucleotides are TGTGCCAGCAGCGTCAGGGGGAACACCGGGGAGCTGTTTTTT. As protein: CASSVRGNTGELFF.

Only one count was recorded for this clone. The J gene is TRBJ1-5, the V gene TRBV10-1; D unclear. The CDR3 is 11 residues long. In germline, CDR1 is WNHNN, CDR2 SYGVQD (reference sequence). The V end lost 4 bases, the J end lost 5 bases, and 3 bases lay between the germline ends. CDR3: CASSVDQPQHF. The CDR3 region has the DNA TGCGCCAGCAGTGTCGATCAGCCCCAGCATTTT.